What follows are 26 T cell receptor beta chains derived from one specimen sequenced in a study of blood T cells in healthy people across ages. A second 7 to 11 cycle PCR used barcoded and J-beta primers. Each CDR3 protein gets one entry after TCRdb re-called the 5' RACE reads with MiXCR. The data show hundreds of thousands of distinct CDR3 sequences, approximately 30% seen once. The sample taken for sequencing was blood. These receptors were taken from a woman of 80 years or more in good health.

This clonotype was recorded many times. This chain joins TRBV6-5 and TRBJ2-1; D is tentatively TRBD1 or TRBD2 (5 bases each). V lost 11 bases, J lost 0 bases, and 11 bases lay in between. The CDR3 is made up of 13 amino acids. Germline assignment: CDR1 MNHEY and CDR2 SVGAGI. The CDR3 nucleotides are TGTGCCCGAGAGGGACCCTCCTACAATGAGCAGTTCTTC. Its translation: CAREGPSYNEQFF.

This clonotype came up many times. This rearrangement joins TRBV2 to TRBJ1-2; D is uncertain. V lost 6 bases, J lost 4 bases, and 9 bases lay in between. The germline V gene encodes CDR1 SNHLY and CDR2 FYNNEI. The CDR3 length is 12 residues. CDR3 coding DNA: TGTGCCAGCAGCCCGGCCTTCTATGGCTACACCTTC. Amino acids: CASSPAFYGYTF.

This clonotype came up a few times. The chain has TRBV20-1 and TRBJ2-1; no clear D gene. V gave up 3 bases and J gave up 0 bases, with 9 bases separating them. CDR1 and CDR2 (germline): DFQATT, SNEGSKA (reference sequence). The CDR3 is 14 residues long. In DNA, the CDR3 is TGCAGTGCTAGGCGGCAGACCTCCTACAATGAGCAGTTCTTC. As protein: CSARRQTSYNEQFF.

This clonotype was counted many times. In DNA form, the CDR3 reads TGTGCCAGCCAGGGCGACGGTTCAGATACGCAGTATTTT. Protein sequence: CASQGDGSDTQYF. V gene TRBV27 combines with J gene TRBJ2-3, with D tentatively TRBD1 (5 bases). Looked up from germline, CDR1 is MNHEY and CDR2 is SMNVEV (reference sequence). The CDR3 runs to 13 residues. The germline V and J ends were trimmed by 8 bases and 4 bases, with 13 bases remaining between them.

The V and J genes are TRBV5-1 and TRBJ1-1, with D perhaps matching TRBD1 (5 bases). The length of the CDR3 is 15 residues. Germline CDR1 is SGHRS and CDR2 is YFSETQ. Trimming shortened V by 6 bases and J by 1 base, and 16 bases separated the two germline ends. The DNA of the CDR3 is TGCGCCAGCACCCGAAATAGGGGATCGAACACTGAAGCTTTCTTT. Protein product: CASTRNRGSNTEAFF.

The rearrangement links TRBV7-3 to TRBJ2-2, with 7 bases matching TRBD1. CDR3 size: 13 residues. J was trimmed by 6 bases and V by 6 bases; bases with no gene match: 4. Germline-derived CDR1 and CDR2 are SGHTA and FQGTGA. The CDR3 bases are TGTGCCAGCAGTCGACAGGGTTCCGGGGAGCTGTTTTTT. Translated, it gives CASSRQGSGELFF.

This clonotype was counted at least ten times. This chain links TRBV28 with TRBJ2-1; D may be TRBD1 (7 bases). Trimming took 6 bases from V and 0 from J, leaving 21 bases between them. The germline V gene encodes CDR1 MDHEN and CDR2 SYDVKM. There are 18 residues in the CDR3. The CDR3 spells CASSFPTGDWGSYNEQFF. CDR3 DNA sequence: TGTGCCAGCAGCTTCCCCACAGGGGACTGGGGCTCCTACAATGAGCAGTTCTTC.

About this clonotype: This may stem from a read error, because a much larger clone lies one nucleotide away. The J gene is TRBJ2-1, the V gene TRBV7-2; a weak D match, TRBD1 (5 bases). Germline values: CDR1 SGHTA, CDR2 FQGNSA. This CDR3 is built from 13 residues. V lost 1 base and J 7 bases, leaving 8 bases between the germline ends. The CDR3 protein is CASSLVGQNEQFF. DNA for the CDR3: TGTGCCAGCAGCTTAGTGGGGCAGAATGAGCAGTTCTTC.

This clonotype was seen many times. J is TRBJ2-3 and V is TRBV5-6, with a weak D call TRBD2 (5 bases). V lost 4 bases, J lost 0 bases, and 12 bases lay in between. The CDR3 loop spans 15 amino acids. Germline CDR1 and CDR2: SGHDT and YYEEEE. The CDR3: CASSLPGDSTDTQYF. CDR3 nucleotide sequence: TGTGCCAGCAGCCTGCCCGGGGATAGCACAGATACGCAGTATTTT.

This chain joins TRBV20-1 and TRBJ2-3, with D perhaps matching TRBD2 (6 bases). The V gene lost 3 bases and the J gene lost 2 bases, with 18 bases spanning the gap. Looked up from germline, CDR1 is DFQATT and CDR2 is SNEGSKA (reference sequence). This CDR3 comprises 16 residues. In DNA form, the CDR3 reads TGCAGTGCTAGCAAACTAGCTCTCTCGATCACAGATACGCAGTATTTT. Amino acids: CSASKLALSITDTQYF.

This clonotype was detected many times. The genes are TRBV5-1 and TRBJ2-1; 12 bases align to TRBD1. This CDR3 contains 15 residues. Trimming cost V 4 bases and J 6 bases; bases outside gene matches: 5. CDR1 and CDR2 (germline): SGHRS, YFSETQ. CDR3 in amino acids: CASSPGQGARNEQFF. The CDR3 DNA reads as TGCGCCAGCAGCCCGGGACAGGGGGCGCGCAATGAGCAGTTCTTC.

The sample holds many counts of this clonotype. The V call is TRBV4-2, the J call TRBJ2-5; no clear D. CDR1 is LGHNA and CDR2 is YNFKEQ in the germline V gene. Deletions cut 2 bases from V and 5 bases from J, with 12 bases between. There are 14 residues in the CDR3. The CDR3 coding sequence is TGTGCCAGCAGCCAACTTATGGGTGTGGAGACCCAGTACTTC. Its protein product is CASSQLMGVETQYF.

This clonotype was detected ten times or more. The chain employs TRBV6-1 and TRBJ2-5, with 9 nucleotides matching TRBD2. The V gene's germline CDR1 is MNHNS and CDR2 SASEGT. Trimming removed 5 bases from V and 3 bases from J; junction bases left unmatched: 10. The CDR3 is 16 residues long. The CDR3: CASSPPVAGGEETQYF. CDR3 nucleotide sequence: TGTGCCAGCAGTCCCCCCGTGGCGGGGGGGGAAGAGACCCAGTACTTC.

This clonotype was detected many times. The chain links TRBV9 to TRBJ1-6; weak D call: TRBD1 (6 bases). The CDR3 loop spans 14 amino acids. Germline CDR1 and CDR2: SGDLS and YYNGEE. V lost 5 bases and J 8 bases, leaving 14 bases between the germline ends. The CDR3 region is CASSQGRKDSPLHF. DNA for the CDR3: TGTGCCAGCAGTCAGGGGCGCAAGGATTCACCCCTCCACTTT.

The rearrangement joins TRBV21-1 to TRBJ1-5. TRBV21-1 is given as a pseudogene. CDR3 length equals 22 residues. CDR3 in amino acids: CASSKEGGEGPGCSISNQPQHF. In nucleotides, the CDR3 is TGTGCCAGCAGCAAAGAGGGAGGCGAGGGTCCTGGTTGCAGTATTAGCAATCAGCCCCAGCATTTT.

This clonotype was found once. J is TRBJ2-1 and V is TRBV5-1; 7 bases are shared with TRBD1. Trimming took 3 bases from V and 7 from J; bases not matched to a gene: 4. Per the germline V gene, CDR1 is SGHRS and CDR2 is YFSETQ. The CDR3 consists of 13 residues. As DNA, the CDR3 is TGCGCCAGCAGCTGGACAGGCATGAATGAGCAGTTCTTC. Translating it yields CASSWTGMNEQFF.

The gene calls are TRBV9 and TRBJ2-1; 9 bases line up with TRBD1. Trimming cost V 3 bases and J 5 bases; bases outside gene matches: 9. The CDR3 totals 16 residues. The germline V gene encodes CDR1 SGDLS and CDR2 YYNGEE. The CDR3 loop is CASSDGTGRGDNEQFF. For the CDR3, the DNA is TGTGCCAGCAGCGATGGGACAGGGCGAGGGGACAATGAGCAGTTCTTC. Together with reference TRBV9 and TRBJ2-1, the CDR3 gives the full variable domain: DSGVTQTPKHLITATGQRVTLRCSPRSGDLSVYWYQQSLDQGLQFLIQYYNGEERAKGNILERFSAQQFPDLHSELNLSSLELGDSALYFCASSDGTGRGDNEQFFGPGTRLTVL.

The V gene is TRBV6-5, the J gene TRBJ1-1; 9 bases fit TRBD1. The CDR3 has 14 residues. Germline V lookup: CDR1 MNHEY, CDR2 SVGAGI. After removal of 5 bases from V and 2 bases from J, the junction contained 3 bases not matched to a gene. CDR3: CASSKGQGNTEAFF. The DNA for the CDR3 is TGTGCCAGCAGTAAGGGACAGGGTAACACTGAAGCTTTCTTT.

CDR3 sequence (DNA): TGTGCCAGCCGTCGGGGGGGGCGGAACACTGAAGCTTTCTTT. Protein product: CASRRGGRNTEAFF. This rearrangement joins TRBV3-1 to TRBJ1-1; a possible D gene is TRBD1 (6 bases). V was cut by 8 bases and J by 1 base, with 14 bases left in between. CDR3 length equals 14 residues. Per the germline V gene, CDR1 is LGHDT and CDR2 is YNNKEL (reference sequence).

In this sample, this clonotype turned up many times. The chain is built from TRBV9 and TRBJ2-1; D possibly corresponds to TRBD2 (7 bases). The CDR3 runs 14 residues. Looked up from germline, CDR1 is SGDLS and CDR2 is YYNGEE. With 0 bases removed from V and 8 bases from J, the gap between germline ends came to 12 bases. The CDR3, as DNA: TGTGCCAGCAGCGTAGGGGGGGGCCGAGATGAGCAGTTCTTC. It codes for CASSVGGGRDEQFF.

J is TRBJ1-2 and V is TRBV7-2, with 9 bases matching TRBD1. CDR1 is SGHTA, CDR2 FQGNSA, per germline. The CDR3 consists of 12 residues. After removal of 5 bases from V and 8 bases from J, the junction contained 3 bases not matched to a gene. CDR3 protein: CASSGGTGGYTF. CDR3 DNA: TGTGCCAGCAGCGGGGGGACAGGGGGCTACACCTTC.

This clonotype was detected only a few times. The chain has TRBV7-9 and TRBJ1-5; D perhaps matches TRBD1 (5 bases). The CDR3 has 16 residues. Trimming removed 9 bases from V and 3 bases from J, with 21 bases in between. The germline CDR1 and CDR2 sequences are SEHNR and FQNEAQ (reference sequence). CDR3 DNA sequence: TGTGCCAGGGTGCTCAGGGAAAAAATAGTCAATCAGCCCCAGCATTTT. Translating gives CARVLREKIVNQPQHF.

This clonotype was seen only a few times. This sequence joins TRBV5-1 and TRBJ2-3; D remains unclear. Per the germline V gene, CDR1 is SGHRS and CDR2 is YFSETQ. The CDR3 has 15 amino acids. Trimming pared 4 bases from V and 0 bases from J, leaving 12 bases between. The CDR3 nucleotides read TGCGCCAGCAGCACCGCAAGAAGTAGCACAGATACGCAGTATTTT. This encodes CASSTARSSTDTQYF. Combining the CDR3 with reference TRBV5-1 and TRBJ2-3 gives the whole variable domain KAGVTQTPRYLIKTRGQQVTLSCSPISGHRSVSWYQQTPGQGLQFLFEYFSETQRNKGNFPGRFSGRQFSNSRSEMNVSTLELGDSALYLCASSTARSSTDTQYFGPGTRLTVL.

This clonotype was found a few times. V usage is TRBV9 and J usage is TRBJ1-2; 9 nucleotides agree with TRBD1. V lost 3 bases and J lost 8; bases outside the gene matches: 11. Germline lookup yields CDR1 SGDLS and CDR2 YYNGEE. The CDR3 is made up of 15 amino acids. The CDR3 spells CASSGKQGAWAGYTF. In nucleotides, the CDR3 is TGTGCCAGCAGCGGGAAACAGGGGGCTTGGGCGGGCTACACCTTC.

This clonotype has a count of ten or more. The chain has TRBV5-1 and TRBJ2-1; D not resolved. The CDR3 is made up of 11 amino acids. Looked up from germline, CDR1 is SGHRS and CDR2 is YFSETQ. The V end was cut by 2 bases, the J end by 9 bases, with 6 bases between. CDR3 nucleotide sequence: TGCGCCAGCAGCTTTGGTTTTGAGCAGTTCTTC. Translating it yields CASSFGFEQFF.

The rearrangement joins TRBV20-1 to TRBJ2-5, with 12 bases lining up with TRBD1. The CDR3 totals 16 residues. V trimming: 3 bases; J trimming: 1 base; junction bases outside the gene matches: 6. In germline, CDR1 is DFQATT, CDR2 SNEGSKA (reference sequence). The CDR3 DNA reads TGCAGTGCTAGGGACTGGGGACAGGGGGCCCAAGAGACCCAGTACTTC. Its protein is CSARDWGQGAQETQYF.